Each of the 6 T cell receptor beta chains below was sequenced from the same sample in a study of OX40 agonist ivuxolimab in advanced cancers. Library generation was performed with the immunoSEQ multiplex PCR assay. TCRdb carries this immuneACCESS record with in-frame sequences only. Its versions omit some clonotypes, under half of them owing to an unresolved V gene in the studies checked, with the rest unexplained. The sample contains over 50,000 clones, 80% to 95% of them found a single time. The ten top clones hold 20% to 25% of the sample. The sample consisted of CD4+ or CD8+ T cells sorted from blood, taken in a trial of the OX40 agonist ivuxolimab. These receptors all stem from an adult with an advanced solid tumor such as melanoma, head and neck, liver or kidney cancer.

The chain carries TRBV4-3 and TRBJ2-5; 16 bases fit TRBD2. The J call is doubtful: the DNA matches TRBJ2-7 better. Germline CDR1 reads LGHNA; CDR2 reads YSLEER. The CDR3 sequence is 17 residues long. The CDR3 loop is CASSQGLAGGGSYEQYF. The CDR3 bases are TGCGCCAGCAGCCAGGGACTAGCGGGGGGGGGCTCCTACGAGCAGTACTTC.

The chain uses TRBV6-5 and TRBJ1-1; D is ambiguous. The germline V and J ends were trimmed by 6 bases and 0 bases, with 14 bases remaining between them. Germline values: CDR1 MNHEY, CDR2 SVGAGI. The CDR3 runs 15 residues. The CDR3 coding sequence is TGTGCCAGCAGCCTTACGCGAGGCATGAACACTGAAGCTTTCTTT. Protein: CASSLTRGMNTEAFF.

The chain couples TRBV6-5 to TRBJ1-2; no clear D. Per the germline V gene, CDR1 is MNHEY and CDR2 is SVGAGI. The CDR3 runs 13 residues. V was cut by 7 bases and J by 1 base, with 10 bases left in between. The CDR3 loop reads CASTDGFNYGYTF. DNA of the CDR3: TGTGCCAGCACCGACGGGTTTAACTATGGCTACACCTTC.

V and J are TRBV28 and TRBJ2-7; D is undetermined. Germline assignment: CDR1 MDHEN and CDR2 SYDVKM. The CDR3 consists of 14 residues. V was shortened by 3 bases and J by 6 bases, with 15 bases between the two germline ends. CDR3 region: CASSLNRQLPEQYF. The CDR3 coding sequence is TGTGCCAGCAGTTTGAACCGGCAACTTCCCGAGCAGTACTTC.

The chain combines TRBV4-3 with TRBJ2-1; D perhaps matches TRBD2 (5 bases). The CDR3 has 17 amino acids. Germline V gene data show CDR1 as LGHNA and CDR2 as YSLEER. The V end lost 3 bases, the J end lost 0 bases, and 15 bases lay between the germline ends. The CDR3 spells CASSQKVAGSSYNEQFF. In DNA, the CDR3 is TGCGCCAGCAGCCAGAAGGTGGCGGGCAGCTCCTACAATGAGCAGTTCTTC.

The chain has TRBV19 and TRBJ2-1; 12 bases agree with TRBD2. Germline lookup yields CDR1 LNHDA and CDR2 SQIVND (reference sequence). This CDR3 is built from 16 residues. V gave up 4 bases and J gave up 6 bases; unmatched junction bases: 7. CDR3 nucleotide sequence: TGTGCCAGTAGTACAAGACTAGCGGGAGTTGGCAATGAGCAGTTCTTC. This codes for CASSTRLAGVGNEQFF.